Presented here are 23 T cell receptor beta chains from one specimen sequenced in a study of blood T cell repertoires in COVID-19. TCRdb's copy holds only in-frame clones and misses some; the assay was immunoSEQ multiplex PCR. The data contain 110,000 to 150,000 clones, about nine tenths of them singletons. Sequenced material: PBMCs or T cells enriched from blood (not recorded which). The receptor source for this set is a man in his 60s who had recovered from COVID-19.

The chain recombines TRBV19 with TRBJ1-5, with 8 bases lining up with TRBD1. The CDR3 has 17 residues. The V gene's germline CDR1 is LNHDA and CDR2 SQIVND (reference sequence). V gave up 5 bases and J gave up 0 bases; unmatched junction bases: 9. The CDR3 nucleotides read TGTGCCAGTAGTGGCGGGACAGGCGATTATAGCAATCAGCCCCAGCATTTT. Residues: CASSGGTGDYSNQPQHF.

The V call is TRBV7-8, the J call TRBJ1-2; the D gene is possibly TRBD1 (5 bases). This CDR3 is built from 13 residues. In germline, CDR1 is SGHVS, CDR2 FQNEAQ. The germline V and J ends were trimmed by 4 bases and 3 bases, with 9 bases remaining between them. In DNA, the CDR3 is TGTGCCAGCAGCTCCCGACAGCACTATGGCTACACCTTC. This translates into CASSSRQHYGYTF.

The chain employs TRBV29-1 and TRBJ1-6, with D perhaps TRBD1 (6 bases). This CDR3 has 11 amino acids. The V end lost 7 bases, the J end lost 14 bases, and 15 bases lay between the germline ends. Germline V gives CDR1 SQVTM, CDR2 ANQGSEA. CDR3 in DNA: TGCAGCGCCCACAGGGACGGGGCCCTCCACTTT. This codes for CSAHRDGALHF.

CDR3 sequence reads: CASRLGNTEAFF. CDR3 bases: TGTGCCAGCCGGCTAGGGAACACTGAAGCTTTCTTT. This chain uses TRBV6-5 with TRBJ1-1; D gene ambiguous. The V gene lost 8 bases and the J gene lost 1 base, with 8 bases spanning the gap. The germline V gene has CDR1 MNHEY and CDR2 SVGAGI. The CDR3 extends over 12 amino acids.

Written as DNA, the CDR3 is TGTGCCAGCAGCGTAGTCGGACTAGCGGGAGGCAATGAGCAGTTCTTC. It encodes CASSVVGLAGGNEQFF. This chain connects TRBV9 to TRBJ2-1; 14 nucleotides agree with TRBD2. Germline V gene sequence: CDR1 SGDLS, CDR2 YYNGEE. J was trimmed by 6 bases and V by 0 bases; bases with no gene match: 2. The CDR3 has 16 residues.

The genes are TRBV3-1 (or the pseudogene TRBV3-2) and TRBJ1-3; D might be TRBD1 (6 bases). Trimming took off 4 bases at V and 5 bases at J, with 9 bases between the two ends. The germline CDR1 and CDR2 sequences are LGHDT and YNNKEL (reference sequence). The CDR3 sequence is 13 residues long. The CDR3 region has the DNA TGTGCCAGCAGCCTGACAGGAAGAAACACCATATATTTT. It translates to CASSLTGRNTIYF.

The V call is TRBV19, the J call TRBJ1-2; no clear D gene. CDR1 and CDR2 (germline): LNHDA, SQIVND (reference sequence). The CDR3 length is 12 residues. The V end was cut by 7 bases, the J end by 4 bases, with 10 bases between. The CDR3 coding sequence is TGTGCCAGTAAGAACAGTTTCTATGGCTACACCTTC. This sequence encodes CASKNSFYGYTF.

CDR3 bases: TGTGCCAGCACCTTCTCGGGGGTGGGCTATGGCTACACCTTC. This encodes CASTFSGVGYGYTF. The V call is TRBV2, the J call TRBJ1-2; D may be TRBD1 (5 bases). The CDR3 consists of 14 residues. Trimming removed 7 bases from V and 4 bases from J, with 16 bases in between. CDR1 is SNHLY and CDR2 is FYNNEI in the germline V gene.

This clone has only a few counts. The chain couples TRBV6-1 to TRBJ1-3; D is unresolved. Germline CDR1 and CDR2: MNHNS and SASEGT. CDR3 size: 14 residues. Trimming cost V 2 bases and J 0 bases, with 5 bases left between them. CDR3 in amino acids: CASSESISGNTIYF. CDR3 DNA: TGTGCCAGCAGTGAATCAATCTCTGGAAACACCATATATTTT.

The chain is built from TRBV7-8 and TRBJ2-2, with unresolved D. V lost 5 bases, J lost 7 bases, and 14 bases lay in between. Germline loops: CDR1 SGHVS, CDR2 FQNEAQ. The CDR3 runs to 14 residues. DNA for the CDR3: TGTGCCAGCAGCCCCCAGTTGGGCCTCGGGGAGCTGTTTTTT. Residues: CASSPQLGLGELFF.

This sequence joins TRBV7-3 and TRBJ2-1, with 8 nucleotides matching TRBD2. V shed 0 bases and J 7 bases; nucleotides not matched to a gene: 5. This CDR3 spans 15 amino acids. Germline V gene data show CDR1 as SGHTA and CDR2 as FQGTGA. CDR3 region: CASSLTGGGRNEQFF. The CDR3 DNA follows: TGTGCCAGCAGCTTAACGGGAGGCGGGAGGAATGAGCAGTTCTTC. The full variable domain, its missing parts supplied by reference TRBV7-3 and TRBJ2-1, is GAGVSQTPSNKVTEKGKYVELRCDPISGHTALYWYRQSLGQGPEFLIYFQGTGAADDSGLPNDRFFAVRPEGSVSTLKIQRTERGDSAVYLCASSLTGGGRNEQFFGPGTRLTVL.

The chain has TRBV7-3 and TRBJ2-1; weak D call: TRBD2 (6 bases). The CDR3 runs 17 residues. CDR1 and CDR2 (germline): SGHTA, FQGTGA. Trimming took 5 bases from V and 9 from J, leaving 26 bases between them. The DNA of the CDR3 is TGTGCCAGCAGCCTCGAGACTAGTAATCGTTACCCGGTTGAGCAGTTCTTC. Amino acids: CASSLETSNRYPVEQFF.

The chain uses TRBV4-2 and TRBJ2-7, with D possibly TRBD1 on 6 matching bases. The CDR3 runs to 15 residues. From germline, CDR1 is LGHNA and CDR2 YNFKEQ. Deletions cut 2 bases from V and 5 bases from J, with 16 bases between. This chain's CDR3 is CASSQRKGEVNEQYF. For the CDR3, the DNA is TGTGCCAGCAGCCAAAGGAAGGGGGAAGTCAACGAGCAGTACTTC.

CDR3 nucleotide sequence: TGTGCCAGCATCGCCGGGATTAATGAAAAACTGTTTTTT. This codes for CASIAGINEKLFF. The J gene is TRBJ1-4, the V gene TRBV2; D uncertain. The CDR3 sequence is 13 residues long. Trimming took 7 bases from V and 4 from J, leaving 10 bases between them. CDR1 SNHLY and CDR2 FYNNEI come from the germline V gene.

This chain connects TRBV15 to TRBJ2-7; 10 bases line up with TRBD2. The CDR3 has 14 residues. The J segment lost 6 bases and the V segment lost 6 bases, leaving 8 bases of the junction unmatched. In germline, CDR1 is LNHNV, CDR2 YYDKDF (reference sequence). The CDR3 loop reads CATSLSGTSVEQYF. CDR3 DNA sequence: TGTGCCACCAGTTTATCCGGGACTAGCGTCGAGCAGTACTTC.

The chain employs TRBV7-9 and TRBJ2-7; 7 bases agree with TRBD2. The CDR3 spans 13 residues. V dropped 5 bases and J dropped 6; count of bases not matched to a gene: 7. Germline values: CDR1 SEHNR, CDR2 FQNEAQ (reference sequence). In nucleotides, the CDR3 is TGTGCCAGCAGCATACAGTTAGCGGGCGAGCAGTACTTC. Amino acids: CASSIQLAGEQYF.

This clone has just one count. The chain links TRBV10-2 to TRBJ2-1, with 10 positions matching TRBD1. The trim removed 6 bases at V and 8 bases at J, leaving 10 bases unmatched. The length of the CDR3 is 15 residues. Per germline, CDR1 WSHSY and CDR2 SAAADI. This chain's CDR3 is CASSHPGTGVDEQFF. CDR3 DNA sequence: TGCGCCAGCAGCCACCCCGGGACAGGGGTCGATGAGCAGTTCTTC.

This sequence joins TRBV9 and TRBJ2-2, with 8 nucleotides matching TRBD2. This CDR3 has 16 residues. Losses at the gene ends were 1 base for V and 3 bases for J; bases not matched to a gene: 5. Germline CDR1 SGDLS, CDR2 YYNGEE. This chain's CDR3 is CASSVSAGAYTGELFF. CDR3 DNA sequence: TGTGCCAGCAGCGTATCAGCGGGGGCCTACACCGGGGAGCTGTTTTTT.

The gene calls are TRBV25-1 and TRBJ1-1; D is uncertain. This CDR3 spans 13 amino acids. The V end was cut by 4 bases, the J end by 3 bases, with 9 bases between. Germline CDR1 is MGHDK and CDR2 is SYGVNS. CDR3 in amino acids: CASSVRGYTEAFF. Written as DNA, the CDR3 is TGTGCCAGCAGTGTCCGAGGTTACACTGAAGCTTTCTTT.

This clone was seen more than once but under ten times. The chain is built from TRBV28 and TRBJ1-4, with 9 bases lining up with TRBD1. V shed 8 bases, J shed 7 bases, and the junction held 8 bases outside the gene matches. From germline, CDR1 is MDHEN and CDR2 SYDVKM. This CDR3 contains 14 residues. The CDR3 loop is CASLTGTGTEKLFF. DNA of the CDR3: TGTGCCAGCTTAACCGGGACAGGGACTGAAAAACTGTTTTTT.

This clone has only a few counts. This specimen includes other DNA sequences encoding the same CDR3. Written as DNA, the CDR3 is TGTGCCAGCAGCTTAGTAGTTCGGGGCTCCTACGAGCAGTACTTC. Translation: CASSLVVRGSYEQYF. The V gene is TRBV7-9, the J gene TRBJ2-7; D might be TRBD2 (5 bases). The CDR3 covers 15 residues. CDR1 and CDR2 (germline): SEHNR, FQNEAQ (reference sequence). V was cut by 1 base and J by 0 bases, with 10 bases left in between.

This chain connects TRBV12-3 or TRBV12-4 to TRBJ1-6, with D possibly TRBD1 on 6 matching bases. There are 13 residues in the CDR3. V gave up 4 bases and J gave up 13 bases, with 14 bases separating them. The CDR3 nucleotides are TGTGCCAGCAGTTCAATGCAGGGGTACCCCCTCCACTTT. Translating gives CASSSMQGYPLHF.

The chain uses TRBV10-1 and TRBJ2-1; the D is unclear. CDR3 length: 11 residues. Germline values: CDR1 WNHNN, CDR2 SYGVQD (reference sequence). Trimming pared 4 bases from V and 8 bases from J, leaving 6 bases between. The CDR3 spells CASSAEYEQFF. The CDR3 DNA sequence: TGCGCCAGCAGTGCTGAGTATGAGCAGTTCTTC.